One and the same sample provided the 25 T cell receptor beta chains below, sequenced in a study of cytomegalovirus exposure and HLA in healthy donors. Vbeta (60) and Jbeta (13) primers were used in the PCR. This table comes from immunoSEQ multiplex PCR, and its TCRdb copy is limited to in-frame clones, with some not included. The profile covers 140,000 to 150,000 clones, with 68% appearing a single time and 4% to 5.5% taken by the ten largest. Material for sequencing was PBMCs. Receptor source: a man in his sixties in good health and CMV-seronegative.

The chain links TRBV5-8 to TRBJ2-6; TRBD2 matches at 10 bases. The ends lost 4 bases at V and 0 bases at J; junction bases unmatched: 4. This CDR3 is 17 amino acids long. Per germline, CDR1 SGHTS and CDR2 YDEGEE. CDR3 nucleotides: TGTGCCAGCAGCCGGACTAGCGGCCTCTCTGGGGCCAACGTCCTGACTTTC. It codes for CASSRTSGLSGANVLTF. Supplemented by reference TRBV5-8 and TRBJ2-6, the full variable domain reads EAGVTQSPTHLIKTRGQQATLRCSPISGHTSVYWYQQALGLGLQFLLWYDEGEERNRGNFPPRFSGRQFPNYSSELNVNALELEDSALYLCASSRTSGLSGANVLTFGAGSRLTVL.

The V gene is TRBV28, the J gene TRBJ2-2; TRBD2 might be the D (6 bases). The germline V and J ends were trimmed by 8 bases and 7 bases, with 20 bases remaining between them. Germline V lookup: CDR1 MDHEN, CDR2 SYDVKM. The CDR3 loop spans 15 amino acids. The CDR3 loop reads CASYSPLGRLGELFF. The DNA for the CDR3 is TGTGCCAGCTATTCCCCGCTCGGGAGACTCGGGGAGCTGTTTTTT.

The chain's CDR3 is CASSLVGQGAFF. The CDR3 nucleotides are TGTGCCAGCAGTTTAGTGGGACAGGGGGCTTTCTTT. This chain links TRBV28 with TRBJ1-1; TRBD1 matches 10 bases. Germline V gives CDR1 MDHEN, CDR2 SYDVKM. This CDR3 region has 12 residues. With V trimmed by 2 bases and J by 11 bases, 2 bases remained unmatched.

This sequence joins TRBV28 and TRBJ2-7; TRBD1 matches at 9 bases. After removal of 5 bases from V and 3 bases from J, the junction contained 8 bases not matched to a gene. The CDR3 spans 15 residues. Per the germline V gene, CDR1 is MDHEN and CDR2 is SYDVKM. This CDR3 reads CASSRDRATNYEQYF. The CDR3 DNA sequence: TGTGCCAGCAGTCGGGACAGGGCAACGAACTACGAGCAGTACTTC.

The gene calls are TRBV29-1 and TRBJ1-1, with 7 bases matching TRBD1. This CDR3 is built from 14 residues. V gave up 4 bases and J gave up 4 bases; unmatched junction bases: 9. CDR1 is SQVTM, CDR2 ANQGSEA, per germline. The CDR3 sequence: CSVGPGGSATEAFF. DNA for the CDR3: TGCAGCGTTGGGCCAGGGGGGTCCGCCACTGAAGCTTTCTTT.

This clone was observed a few times. The chain recombines TRBV10-3 with TRBJ2-7; 9 positions match TRBD2. Trimming at V came to 6 bases and at J to 4 bases, leaving 7 bases not matched to a gene. Germline V gene data show CDR1 as ENHRY and CDR2 as SYGVKD. The CDR3 length is 14 residues. CDR3 nucleotides: TGTGCCATCAGCCCGGGACTAGCCGGGTACGAGCAGTACTTC. It is translated as CAISPGLAGYEQYF.

This clone was detected only a few times. J is TRBJ1-5 and V is TRBV28, with unresolved D. The CDR3 extends over 14 amino acids. The ends were cut back, 5 bases at V and 1 base at J, with 9 bases in the middle. Germline loops: CDR1 MDHEN, CDR2 SYDVKM. CDR3 DNA: TGTGCCAGCAGTCAATCCGGGAGCAATCAGCCCCAGCATTTT. Its translation: CASSQSGSNQPQHF.

The V gene is TRBV5-6, the J gene TRBJ1-5, with a weak D call TRBD1 (5 bases). The V end lost 3 bases, the J end lost 0 bases, and 7 bases lay between the germline ends. The CDR3 length is 14 residues. Germline CDR1 is SGHDT and CDR2 is YYEEEE. In nucleotides, the CDR3 is TGTGCCAGCAGCTCCAGGGATAGCAATCAGCCCCAGCATTTT. This encodes CASSSRDSNQPQHF.

This sequence joins TRBV7-9 and TRBJ2-7; TRBD2 matches 8 bases. The J segment lost 0 bases and the V segment lost 5 bases, leaving 6 bases of the junction unmatched. Per germline, CDR1 SEHNR and CDR2 FQNEAQ (reference sequence). The CDR3 is 15 amino acids. The CDR3 nucleotides read TGTGCCAGCAGCGTGCTAGCGGGCGACTCCTACGAGCAGTACTTC. Amino acids: CASSVLAGDSYEQYF.

This clone appeared once. This chain connects TRBV21-1 to TRBJ2-7; the D call in the table, TRBD2, was not verified against the DNA. TRBV21-1 has pseudogene status. The CDR3 covers 15 residues. The CDR3 sequence: CPPGGNQRSSYEQYF. The CDR3 nucleotides are TGTCCACCGGGGGGGAACCAGCGGAGTTCCTACGAGCAGTACTTC.

This clone was seen only once. The chain couples TRBV9 to TRBJ1-1; 8 bases fit TRBD1. Germline V gives CDR1 SGDLS, CDR2 YYNGEE. Trimming took 0 bases from V and 6 from J; bases not matched to a gene: 7. This CDR3 has 15 amino acids. The CDR3 sequence is CASSVADRGNPEAFF. The CDR3 nucleotides read TGTGCCAGCAGCGTAGCAGACAGGGGTAATCCTGAAGCTTTCTTT.

The V call is TRBV6-1, the J call TRBJ2-7, with 8 bases that match TRBD1. Germline V lookup: CDR1 MNHNS, CDR2 SASEGT. CDR3 length: 15 amino acids. Trimming took 8 bases from V and 0 from J; bases not matched to a gene: 9. The CDR3 loop reads CASGPGQVFSYEQYF. The CDR3 DNA follows: TGTGCCAGCGGCCCGGGACAGGTGTTCTCCTACGAGCAGTACTTC.

This clone turned up a few times. J is TRBJ1-2 and V is TRBV5-6, with D unresolved. The germline V gene encodes CDR1 SGHDT and CDR2 YYEEEE. V dropped 0 bases and J dropped 1 base, with 10 bases sitting between them. There are 15 residues in the CDR3. The CDR3 spells CASSLAPHDNYGYTF. The DNA for the CDR3 is TGTGCCAGCAGCTTGGCCCCACATGATAACTATGGCTACACCTTC.

This clone was found once. The chain is built from TRBV2 and TRBJ1-5; possibly TRBD1 for D (6 bases). Germline loops: CDR1 SNHLY, CDR2 FYNNEI. Trimming stripped 5 bases from V and 7 bases from J, with 18 bases between. This CDR3 is 15 amino acids long. DNA for the CDR3: TGTGCCAGCAGTCCCAGGGGAAGTGACGAGCAGCCCCAGCATTTT. Residues: CASSPRGSDEQPQHF.

Written as DNA, the CDR3 is TGTGCCAGCAGTGACCAGGTGGGGGGGACAGGGGGAGGAAACACCATATATTTT. This translates into CASSDQVGGTGGGNTIYF. The chain links TRBV6-4 to TRBJ1-3; 11 bases match TRBD1. This CDR3 comprises 18 residues. Germline V gives CDR1 MRHNA, CDR2 SNTAGT. With V trimmed by 2 bases and J by 4 bases, 10 bases remained unmatched.

This chain connects TRBV10-1 to TRBJ1-1; D not resolved. This CDR3 contains 13 residues. Germline CDR1 and CDR2: WNHNN and SYGVQD (reference sequence). Trimming left V 2 bases short and J 4 bases short, with 8 bases between. This chain's CDR3 is CASSEGGGTEAFF. The CDR3 nucleotides read TGCGCCAGCAGTGAGGGCGGAGGCACTGAAGCTTTCTTT.

This chain connects TRBV7-8 to TRBJ1-2, with D perhaps TRBD1 (6 bases). Trimming removed 3 bases from V and 4 bases from J, with 15 bases in between. The CDR3 length is 15 residues. Looked up from germline, CDR1 is SGHVS and CDR2 is FQNEAQ. Here the CDR3 DNA reads TGTGCCAGCAGCTTTACCGGGACACCAAGCTATGGCTACACCTTC. Encoded protein: CASSFTGTPSYGYTF.

This chain connects TRBV9 to TRBJ2-7, with TRBD1 matching over 10 bases. Trimming at V came to 3 bases and at J to 6 bases, leaving 15 bases not matched to a gene. The CDR3 spans 17 residues. In germline, CDR1 is SGDLS, CDR2 YYNGEE. CDR3 protein: CASSGRRDRGPSLEQYF. As DNA, the CDR3 is TGTGCCAGCAGCGGTAGGAGGGACAGGGGACCTTCCCTCGAGCAGTACTTC.

This clone was observed a handful of times. The chain couples TRBV18 to TRBJ2-2; 7 bases fit TRBD1. The V and J ends lost 4 bases and 3 bases, in that order; junction bases with no gene match: 11. The CDR3 consists of 17 residues. In germline, CDR1 is KGHSH, CDR2 LQKENI. As DNA, the CDR3 is TGTGCCAGCTCACGCCAGGTCTCAGGACAGGACACCGGGGAGCTGTTTTTT. It yields the protein CASSRQVSGQDTGELFF.

The chain combines TRBV28 with TRBJ1-2; perhaps TRBD1 as D (5 bases). The V and J ends lost 7 bases and 0 bases respectively, with 12 bases between them. Per the germline V gene, CDR1 is MDHEN and CDR2 is SYDVKM. CDR3 length equals 14 residues. The CDR3 DNA is TGTGCCAGCAACGAACAGGATTCTAACTATGGCTACACCTTC. Protein product: CASNEQDSNYGYTF.

This clone was seen only a few times. This chain uses TRBV11-3 with TRBJ2-2; 9 bases fit TRBD2. Per germline, CDR1 SGHNT and CDR2 YENEEA. J gave up 7 bases and V 3 bases, and 3 bases lay outside the gene matches. This CDR3 is built from 14 residues. CDR3 DNA sequence: TGTGCCAGCAGCTTTGCGGGAGGGATCGGGGAGCTGTTTTTT. Its protein is CASSFAGGIGELFF. Supplemented by reference TRBV11-3 and TRBJ2-2, the full variable domain reads EAGVVQSPRYKIIEKKQPVAFWCNPISGHNTLYWYLQNLGQGPELLIRYENEEAVDDSQLPKDRFSAERLKGVDSTLKIQPAELGDSAVYLCASSFAGGIGELFFGEGSRLTVL.

This clone was counted between two and nine times. CDR3 coding DNA: TGTGCCAGCAGCCTAGGACAGGGCCCCACAGATACGCAGTATTTT. It specifies CASSLGQGPTDTQYF. The gene calls are TRBV16 and TRBJ2-3; 8 bases align to TRBD1. In germline, CDR1 is KGHSY, CDR2 FQNENV. V shed 4 bases, J shed 2 bases, and the junction held 5 bases outside the gene matches. The length of the CDR3 is 15 residues.

V is TRBV7-3 and J is TRBJ2-7; 9 bases align to TRBD1. There are 15 residues in the CDR3. Per the germline V gene, CDR1 is SGHTA and CDR2 is FQGTGA. J gave up 1 base and V 5 bases, and 6 bases lay outside the gene matches. For the CDR3, the DNA is TGTGCCAGCAGCCCCTCCGGGACAGGGTCCTACGAGCAGTACTTC. Encoded protein: CASSPSGTGSYEQYF.

J is TRBJ2-2 and V is TRBV30, with D tentatively TRBD2 (5 bases). V was shortened by 4 bases and J by 1 base, with 13 bases between the two germline ends. The CDR3 spans 15 residues. Germline V gene sequence: CDR1 GTSNPN, CDR2 SVGIG (reference sequence). Written as DNA, the CDR3 is TGTGCCTGGAAAGTCGCGGGTGTGAACACCGGGGAGCTGTTTTTT. It specifies CAWKVAGVNTGELFF.

This chain uses TRBV5-6 with TRBJ1-6; a weak D match, TRBD1 (5 bases). The CDR3 runs 15 residues. In germline, CDR1 is SGHDT, CDR2 YYEEEE. V lost 4 bases, J lost 3 bases, and 11 bases lay in between. CDR3 loop: CASSGGRGYNSPLHF. The CDR3 DNA sequence: TGTGCCAGCAGCGGCGGGAGGGGCTATAATTCACCCCTCCACTTT.